Sequencing of this TCR beta chain was carried out in a study of blood T cell repertoires in COVID-19 (TCRdb year 2020). Regarding the study in general: Samples covering the acute and convalescent phases of COVID-19 were provided by collaborators in the United States, Italy and Spain. The material from the prospective study consisted of cDNA or gDNA derived from T cells, B-cell-depleted T cells, or PBMCs. The dataset comprised deeply sampled blood TCRbeta repertoires from subjects exposed to, actively infected with, or recovered from COVID-19. A freely available public database, intended as a resource for researchers studying the immune response to SARS-CoV-2, is where the repertoires were released. Samples were obtained from the ongoing ImmuneRACE study (first 160 participants) and from 1,200 or so subjects provided by 6 global collaborators. The sample metadata nearly always contained a de-identified subject ID, COVID-19 status, age in years and sex. Where available, HLA class I and class II types were taken from metadata supplied by the sample provider and were not determined by assay-based typing. The investigation overall reported the following: The amount of clinical and demographic metadata varied by source and participant and was provided uncurated.

Measured from the cysteine to the phenylalanine, the CDR3 is 13 residues long. Only the CDR3 DNA stays, 39 bases, in frame from base 1. The germline V gene specifies MDHEN as CDR1 and SYDVKM as CDR2. Cut back by 6 bases and 8 bases, the V and J ends lie 14 bases apart. TCRbeta CDR3 regions were amplified from genomic DNA using the immunoSEQ Assay, a bias-controlled multiplex PCR. The published analysis was carried out like this. The number of nucleated cells in each sample was estimated by amplification of reference gene primers within the assay. To quantify the absolute abundance of each unique TCRbeta CDR3 rearrangement, sequence reads were collapsed and filtered. Productive Simpson clonality was computed per sample as the square root of Simpson's diversity index over productive rearrangements. Here the immuneACCESS table is served through TCRdb, limited to in-frame sequences with V and J called. Missing clones are a known gap in these copies; in checked studies unresolved V genes cover under half, and the rest lacks a known reason. The V and J calls and the clone size are those of that table, but D and trimming were determined from the DNA. This sample gives approximately 88,000 clones in total; about four fifths of them show up just once. The ten largest clones add up to over 5.5% of the sample.

One collaborating source in Seattle enrolled patients while the patients were actively infected and followed the patients over time throughout the course of disease. Each collaborating institution followed its own protocols to collect whole blood in K2EDTA tubes. For TCRbeta analysis, collaborators shipped samples in one of three forms: frozen whole blood, isolated PBMCs, or DNA extracted from either of those sample types. As for this clone: Its antigen specificity is not known. Nothing much larger sits one base from this clone, and base qualities are not available.

The specimen was peripheral blood. This clonotype originated in a man aged 70 or older with COVID-19, enrolled during active disease. This chain is built from TRBV28 and TRBJ1-3, and TRBD1 may be the D gene, going by 5 matching bases. Here is the DNA: TGTGCCAGCAGATCAGGGAATCGCGACACCATATATTTT. It encodes CASRSGNRDTIYF.